These 2 T cell receptor beta chains were sequenced from one sample in a study of shared clonotypes between healthy human individuals (TCRdb year 2020). Library method: the immunoSEQ multiplex PCR assay. Entries here come from immuneACCESS through TCRdb and include only in-frame sequences with V and J called. Some clones fail to appear in such tables; in the studies checked, an unresolved V gene covers under half of the shortfall, and the cause of the remainder is unknown. The sample data list approximately 1.1 million clones, and about 80% of these were observed just once. The ten largest clones represent approximately 0.52% of the sample. The sample taken for sequencing was memory CD4+ T cells from PBMCs. What the cell subset or site label conveys for this sample: CD45RA-negative fraction. The origin of the receptors is a man aged 18 to 30 in good health. Some clones in this sample may be carry-over from other donors' samples.

This chain connects TRBV2 to TRBJ1-5; weak D call: TRBD1 (6 bases). Germline CDR1 and CDR2: SNHLY and FYNNEI. This CDR3 has 14 amino acids. The V and J ends lost 7 bases and 6 bases respectively, with 16 bases between them. Here the CDR3 reads CASKIGGAGQPQHF. CDR3 nucleotides: TGTGCCAGCAAAATCGGGGGGGCAGGTCAGCCCCAGCATTTT.

This clone was observed a handful of times. The chain combines TRBV28 with TRBJ2-1; the match to TRBD1 covers 7 bases. The CDR3 contains 16 residues. V trimming: 7 bases; J trimming: 2 bases; junction bases outside the gene matches: 11. Germline V gives CDR1 MDHEN, CDR2 SYDVKM. The CDR3 protein is CASTRTTGAPYNEQFF. The CDR3 DNA is TGTGCCAGCACCAGGACCACAGGGGCTCCCTACAATGAGCAGTTCTTC. Full variable domain (missing parts from reference TRBV28 and TRBJ2-1): DVKVTQSSRYLVKRTGEKVFLECVQDMDHENMFWYRQDPGLGLRLIYFSYDVKMKEKGDIPEGYSVSREKKERFSLILESASTNQTSMYLCASTRTTGAPYNEQFFGPGTRLTVL.